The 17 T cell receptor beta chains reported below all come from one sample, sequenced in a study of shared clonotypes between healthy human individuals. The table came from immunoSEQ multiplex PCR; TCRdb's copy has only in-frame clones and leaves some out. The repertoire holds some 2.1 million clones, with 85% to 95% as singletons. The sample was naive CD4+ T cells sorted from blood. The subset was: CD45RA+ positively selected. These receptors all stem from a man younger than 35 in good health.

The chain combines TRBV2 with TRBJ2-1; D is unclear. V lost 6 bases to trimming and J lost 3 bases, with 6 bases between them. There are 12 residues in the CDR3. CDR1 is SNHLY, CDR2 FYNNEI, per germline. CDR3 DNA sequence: TGTGCCAGCAGACTACTCTACAATGAGCAGTTCTTC. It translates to CASRLLYNEQFF. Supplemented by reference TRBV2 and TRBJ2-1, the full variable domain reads EPEVTQTPSHQVTQMGQEVILRCVPISNHLYFYWYRQILGQKVEFLVSFYNNEISEKSEIFDDQFSVERPDGSNFTLKIRSTKLEDSAMYFCASRLLYNEQFFGPGTRLTVL.

CDR3 coding DNA: TGTGCCAGCAGACGGGACGGAACTAGCAATCAGCCCCAGCATTTT. It encodes CASRRDGTSNQPQHF. The chain joins TRBV6-1 to TRBJ1-5; possible D gene TRBD1, 5 bases. CDR1 and CDR2 from the germline V gene are MNHNS and SASEGT. The CDR3 is 15 residues long. V was cut by 6 bases and J by 0 bases, with 12 bases left in between.

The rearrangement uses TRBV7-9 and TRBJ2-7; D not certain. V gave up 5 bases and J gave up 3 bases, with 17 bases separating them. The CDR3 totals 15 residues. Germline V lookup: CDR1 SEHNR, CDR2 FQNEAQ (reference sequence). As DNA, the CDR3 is TGTGCCAGCAGCACGATTGGCAAGCCCCTCTACGAGCAGTACTTC. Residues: CASSTIGKPLYEQYF.

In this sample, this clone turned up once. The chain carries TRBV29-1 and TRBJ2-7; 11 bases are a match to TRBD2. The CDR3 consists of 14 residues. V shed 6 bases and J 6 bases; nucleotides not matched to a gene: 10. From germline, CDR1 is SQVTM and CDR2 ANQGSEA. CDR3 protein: CSVAVAGGPSEQYF. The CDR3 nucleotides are TGCAGCGTCGCCGTAGCGGGGGGGCCGAGCGAGCAGTACTTC.

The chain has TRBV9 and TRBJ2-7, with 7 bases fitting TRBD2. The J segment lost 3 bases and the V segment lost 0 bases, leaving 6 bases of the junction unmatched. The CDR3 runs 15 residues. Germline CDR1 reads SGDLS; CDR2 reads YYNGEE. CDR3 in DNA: TGTGCCAGCAGCGTAGAGGGAGGGTTCGACTACGAGCAGTACTTC. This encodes CASSVEGGFDYEQYF. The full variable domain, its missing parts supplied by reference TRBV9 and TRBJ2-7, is DSGVTQTPKHLITATGQRVTLRCSPRSGDLSVYWYQQSLDQGLQFLIQYYNGEERAKGNILERFSAQQFPDLHSELNLSSLELGDSALYFCASSVEGGFDYEQYFGPGTRLTVT.

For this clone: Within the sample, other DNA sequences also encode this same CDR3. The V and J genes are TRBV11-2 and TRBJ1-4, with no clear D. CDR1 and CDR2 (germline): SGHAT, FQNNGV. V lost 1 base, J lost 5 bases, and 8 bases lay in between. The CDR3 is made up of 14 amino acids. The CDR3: CASSLGLTNEKLFF. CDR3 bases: TGTGCCAGCAGCTTAGGCTTAACCAATGAAAAACTGTTTTTT.

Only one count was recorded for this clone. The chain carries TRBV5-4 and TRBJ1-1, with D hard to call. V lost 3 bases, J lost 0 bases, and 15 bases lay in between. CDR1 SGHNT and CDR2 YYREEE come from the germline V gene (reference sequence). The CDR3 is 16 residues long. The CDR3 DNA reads TGTGCCAGCAGCTCCCCGTCAGGTGTCATGAACACTGAAGCTTTCTTT. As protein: CASSSPSGVMNTEAFF. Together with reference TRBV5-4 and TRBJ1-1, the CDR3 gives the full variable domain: ETGVTQSPTHLIKTRGQQVTLRCSSQSGHNTVSWYQQALGQGPQFIFQYYREEENGRGNFPPRFSGLQFPNYSSELNVNALELDDSALYLCASSSPSGVMNTEAFFGQGTRLTVV.

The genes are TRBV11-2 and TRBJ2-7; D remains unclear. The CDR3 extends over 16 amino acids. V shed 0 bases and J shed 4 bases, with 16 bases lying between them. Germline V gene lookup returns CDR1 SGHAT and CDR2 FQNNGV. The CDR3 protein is CASSLDRAPIRYEQYF. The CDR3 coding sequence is TGTGCCAGCAGCTTAGACCGCGCCCCCATAAGGTACGAGCAGTACTTC.

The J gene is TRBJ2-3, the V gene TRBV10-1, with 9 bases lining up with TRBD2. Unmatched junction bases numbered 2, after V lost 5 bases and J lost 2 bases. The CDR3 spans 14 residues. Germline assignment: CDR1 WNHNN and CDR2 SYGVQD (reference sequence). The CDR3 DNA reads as TGCGCCAGCAGTCCTAGCGGGACCACAGATACGCAGTATTTT. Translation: CASSPSGTTDTQYF.

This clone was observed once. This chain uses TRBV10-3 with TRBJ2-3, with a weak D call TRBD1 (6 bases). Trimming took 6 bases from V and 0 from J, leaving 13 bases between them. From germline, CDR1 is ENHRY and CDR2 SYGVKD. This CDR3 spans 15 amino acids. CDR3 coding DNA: TGTGCCATCAGAACCGGGACACCTAGCACAGATACGCAGTATTTT. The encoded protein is CAIRTGTPSTDTQYF.

CDR3: CASSPGGYDEQYF. The CDR3, as DNA: TGTGCCAGCTCACCCGGGGGTTACGACGAGCAGTACTTC. V gene TRBV18 combines with J gene TRBJ2-7, with D possibly being TRBD2 (6 bases). Germline V gives CDR1 KGHSH, CDR2 LQKENI. Trimming removed 3 bases at V and 5 bases at J, with 11 bases between. This CDR3 comprises 13 residues.

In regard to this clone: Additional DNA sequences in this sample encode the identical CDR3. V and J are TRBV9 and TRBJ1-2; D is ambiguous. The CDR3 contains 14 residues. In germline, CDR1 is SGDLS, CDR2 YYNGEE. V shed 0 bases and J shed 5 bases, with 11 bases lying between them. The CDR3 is CASSVEGAGYGYTF. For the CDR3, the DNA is TGTGCCAGCAGCGTAGAAGGAGCTGGGTATGGCTACACCTTC.

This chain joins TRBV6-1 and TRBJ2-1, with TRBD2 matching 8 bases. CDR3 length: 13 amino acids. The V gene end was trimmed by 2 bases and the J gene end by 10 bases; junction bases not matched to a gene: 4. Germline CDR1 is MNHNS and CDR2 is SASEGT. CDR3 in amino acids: CASSEIWTSEQFF. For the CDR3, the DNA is TGTGCCAGCAGTGAAATATGGACTAGCGAGCAGTTCTTC.

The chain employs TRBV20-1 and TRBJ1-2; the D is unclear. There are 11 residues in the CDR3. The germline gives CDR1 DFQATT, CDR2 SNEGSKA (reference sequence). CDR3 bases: TGCAGCGCCGATCTTTACTATGGCTACACCTTC. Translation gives CSADLYYGYTF.

The DNA for the CDR3 is TGTGCCAGCAGCTTATCAGGGGAGTCACCCCTCCACTTT. Translation: CASSLSGESPLHF. The rearrangement joins TRBV7-8 to TRBJ1-6; TRBD1 is a possible D gene (6 bases). Between the trimmed V and J ends, which lost 2 bases and 10 bases, there was a span of 9 bases. CDR1 is SGHVS, CDR2 FQNEAQ, per germline. CDR3 length: 13 amino acids.

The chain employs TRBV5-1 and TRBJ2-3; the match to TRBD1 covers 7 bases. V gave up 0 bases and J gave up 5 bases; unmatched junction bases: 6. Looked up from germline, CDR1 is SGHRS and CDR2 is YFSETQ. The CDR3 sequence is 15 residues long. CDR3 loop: CASSLEGTELDTQYF. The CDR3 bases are TGCGCCAGCAGCTTGGAGGGGACAGAACTAGATACGCAGTATTTT. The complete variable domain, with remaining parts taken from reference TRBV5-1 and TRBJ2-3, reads KAGVTQTPRYLIKTRGQQVTLSCSPISGHRSVSWYQQTPGQGLQFLFEYFSETQRNKGNFPGRFSGRQFSNSRSEMNVSTLELGDSALYLCASSLEGTELDTQYFGPGTRLTVL.

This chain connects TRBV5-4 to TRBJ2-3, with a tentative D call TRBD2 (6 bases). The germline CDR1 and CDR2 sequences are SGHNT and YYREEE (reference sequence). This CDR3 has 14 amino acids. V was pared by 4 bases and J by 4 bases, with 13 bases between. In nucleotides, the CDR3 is TGTGCCAGCAGCCCCCGGGACTCCCCAGATACGCAGTATTTT. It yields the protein CASSPRDSPDTQYF.